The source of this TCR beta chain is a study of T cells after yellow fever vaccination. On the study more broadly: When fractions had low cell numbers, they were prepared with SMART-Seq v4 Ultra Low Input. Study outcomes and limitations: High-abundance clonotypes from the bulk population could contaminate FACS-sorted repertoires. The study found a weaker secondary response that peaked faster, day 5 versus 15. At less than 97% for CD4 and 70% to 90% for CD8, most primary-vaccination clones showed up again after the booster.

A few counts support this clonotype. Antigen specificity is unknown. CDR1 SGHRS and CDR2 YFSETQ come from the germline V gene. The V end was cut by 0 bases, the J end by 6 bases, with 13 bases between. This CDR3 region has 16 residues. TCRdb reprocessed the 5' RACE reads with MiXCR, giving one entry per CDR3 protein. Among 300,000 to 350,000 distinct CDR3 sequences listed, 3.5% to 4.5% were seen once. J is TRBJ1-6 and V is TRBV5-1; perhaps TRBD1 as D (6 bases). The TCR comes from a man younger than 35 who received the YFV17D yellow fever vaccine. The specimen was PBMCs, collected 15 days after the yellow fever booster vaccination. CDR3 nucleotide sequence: TGCGCCAGCAGCTTGGCCGGCACAGGGAGTAATTCACCCCTCCACTTT. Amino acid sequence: CASSLAGTGSNSPLHF.